This T cell receptor (beta chain) originates from a study of cytomegalovirus exposure and HLA in healthy donors. Whole-study results and caveats: A later analysis reportedly found fewer N-insertions in an Asian-associated ancestry cluster than the approximately 660-donor mean.

The germline V gene has CDR1 SGHDT and CDR2 YYEEEE. The CDR3 runs to 15 residues. Deletions cut 2 bases from V and 2 bases from J, with 14 bases between. To note about this clone: The target antigen is unknown.

PCR primers comprised 60 Vbeta and 13 Jbeta primers. The assay was immunoSEQ multiplex PCR, and TCRdb's table has in-frame clones only and misses some. The sample has about 130,000 clones, roughly 80% seen once. The chain couples TRBV5-6 to TRBJ2-7; TRBD1 might be the D (6 bases). Sequenced material: PBMCs. This clonotype was obtained from a boy aged 5 to 17 in good health and CMV-seronegative. The CDR3 spells CASSFGGQRTYEQYF. In DNA form, the CDR3 reads TGTGCCAGCAGCTTCGGCGGACAGAGAACCTACGAGCAGTACTTC.